This T cell receptor beta chain is drawn from a study of CD8 T cells in ankylosing spondylitis. Study-wide findings and caveats: Disease-associated clonotypes exhibited CD8+ identity and were relatively infrequent in peripheral blood. In synovial fluid and blood from reactive arthritis, some motif variants were previously reported. In ankylosing spondylitis blood, a motif of eight highly homologous TCR beta variants appeared characteristic.

This CDR3 contains 11 residues. Looked up from germline, CDR1 is KGHDR and CDR2 is SFDVKD. V dropped 6 bases and J dropped 8 bases, with 6 bases sitting between them. For TCR beta, libraries came from quantitative 5'-RACE with molecular barcodes. TCRdb reprocessed the 5' RACE reads via MiXCR and lists one record per CDR3 protein. The table includes roughly 230,000 distinct CDR3 sequences, 8% to 9% detected once. This clonotype was seen ten or more times. The antigen is undetermined. The sample taken for sequencing was blood, either unsorted or a sorted T cell fraction (not recorded which). The V and J genes are TRBV24-1 and TRBJ2-2; D not resolved. This clonotype originated in a female donor with ankylosing spondylitis or in good health (not recorded which). CDR3: CATSRSGELFF. The DNA for the CDR3 is TGTGCCACCAGTCGTTCGGGGGAGCTGTTTTTT.